This T cell receptor beta chain was sequenced for a study of blood T cell repertoires in COVID-19 (dated by TCRdb to about 2020). Background for the entire study: Samples covering the acute and convalescent phases of COVID-19 were provided by collaborators in the United States, Italy and Spain. The prospective study material was composed of cDNA or gDNA derived from T cells, B-cell-depleted T cells, or PBMCs. Deeply sampled blood TCRbeta repertoires from subjects exposed to, actively infected with, or recovered from COVID-19 were included in the dataset. The repertoires were released in a freely available public database meant as a resource for research on the immune response to SARS-CoV-2. The samples were drawn from two sources: the first 160 participants of the ongoing ImmuneRACE study, and 1,254 subjects contributed by 6 global collaborators. A de-identified subject ID, COVID-19 status, age in years and sex were almost always included in the sample metadata. Where available, HLA class I and class II types were obtained from metadata supplied by the sample provider rather than from assay-based typing.

Participants in the prospective study were enrolled through a virtual design, were aged roughly 18 to 90 years, and lived in roughly 24 United States geographic areas. In the prospective study, participants were assigned to cohorts based on the clinical history participants reported in a screening survey and a study questionnaire. Recovered participants in ImmuneRACE Cohort 3 were defined by two consecutive negative NP/OP PCR tests, clearance by a healthcare professional, or resolution of symptoms. Each participant in the prospective study had whole blood, serum and a nasopharyngeal or oropharyngeal swab collected by mobile phlebotomists. Additional blood draws and questionnaires over a 2-month period could optionally be provided by prospective study participants. Before DNA extraction, blood samples from the prospective study were shipped at room temperature or frozen. The paper's findings and limits, for the study overall: The quantity of clinical and demographic metadata differed by source and by participant and was supplied without curation.

The CDR3 holds 15 amino acids from the cysteine to the phenylalanine. Only the CDR3 part of the read is kept: 45 bases, read in frame from the first base. V is cut by 1 base and J by 4 bases, and the space between the germline ends is 13 bases. Looking up the germline V gene (reference sequence) yields CDR1 SEHNR and CDR2 FQNEAQ. This clone appeared once. Its antigen is still unknown. Per-base quality was not reported, and no clone a single base away is much larger than it. The immunoSEQ Assay, a bias-controlled multiplex PCR, was used to amplify TCRbeta CDR3 regions from genomic DNA. The original pipeline was this. The number of nucleated cells in each sample was estimated by amplification of reference gene primers within the assay. Sequence reads were collapsed and filtered to measure the absolute abundance of every unique TCRbeta CDR3 rearrangement. For each sample, productive Simpson clonality was calculated by taking the square root of Simpson's diversity index across productive rearrangements. TCRdb took over this immuneACCESS table, retaining in-frame rearrangements with V and J assigned. Such tables are incomplete; in checked studies, under half of the missing clones stem from an unresolved V gene, and the remainder is unexplained. V and J calls plus clone size are reproduced from that table; the DNA served to infer D and trimming. This sample lists 200,000 to 250,000 clones; approximately 90% were detected once. Jointly, the top ten make up 11% of the sample.

Here the chain combines TRBV7-9 and TRBJ1-1, with TRBD1 tentatively as D gene (5 bases match). The TCR originated in a man under 40 who had recovered from COVID-19. Sequences were obtained from PBMCs or T cells enriched from blood (not recorded which). Here the CDR3 is given as CASSLVLGGSTEAFF. The DNA sequence is TGTGCCAGCAGCTTAGTTTTGGGGGGAAGCACTGAAGCTTTCTTT.